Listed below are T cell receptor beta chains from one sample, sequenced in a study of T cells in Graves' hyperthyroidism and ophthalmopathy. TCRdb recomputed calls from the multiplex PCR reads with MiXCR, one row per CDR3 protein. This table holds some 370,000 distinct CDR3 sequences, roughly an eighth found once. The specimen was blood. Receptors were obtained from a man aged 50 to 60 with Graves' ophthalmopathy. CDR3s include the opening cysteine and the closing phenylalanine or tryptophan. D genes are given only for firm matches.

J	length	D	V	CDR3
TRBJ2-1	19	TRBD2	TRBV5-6	CASSLKRFRGGGTYNEQFF
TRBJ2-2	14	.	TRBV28	CASSLLFGGRELFF
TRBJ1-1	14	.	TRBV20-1	CSAIPGVVHTEAFF
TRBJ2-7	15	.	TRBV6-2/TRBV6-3	CASSNAGRRENEQYF
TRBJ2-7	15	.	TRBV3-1	CASSQPSGNHYEQYF
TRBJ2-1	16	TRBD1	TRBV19	CASSIAGQDAGDEQFF
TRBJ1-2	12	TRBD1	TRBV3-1	CASGGQGRSYTF
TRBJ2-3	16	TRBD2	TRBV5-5	CASSFGLAGGPDTQYF
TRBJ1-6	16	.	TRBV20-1	CSARFLGGGISSPLHF
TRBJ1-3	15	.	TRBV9	CASSANEGAGNTIYF
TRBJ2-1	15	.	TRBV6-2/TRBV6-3	CASSSSGASYNEQFF
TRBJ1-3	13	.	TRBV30	CAWAGLTGNTIYF
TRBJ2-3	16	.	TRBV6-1	CASSDSLAAPTDTQYF
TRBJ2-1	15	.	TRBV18	CASSPVKASYNEQFF
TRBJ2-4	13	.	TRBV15	CATSRESQNIQYF
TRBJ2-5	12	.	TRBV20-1	CSAPRELRGQYF
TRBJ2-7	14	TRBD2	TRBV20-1	CSATPTSEFYEQYF
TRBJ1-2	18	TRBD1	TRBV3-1	CASSQDPGGAQGNYGYTF
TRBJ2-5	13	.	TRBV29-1	CSVDLVYLETQYF
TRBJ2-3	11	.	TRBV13	CASSHTDTQYF
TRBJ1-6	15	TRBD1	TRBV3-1	CASSPMTGLSSPLHF
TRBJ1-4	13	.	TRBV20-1	CSARAPSEEKLFF
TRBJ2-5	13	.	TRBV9	CASSVGGEETQYF
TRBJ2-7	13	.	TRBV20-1	CSARDRPGYEQYF
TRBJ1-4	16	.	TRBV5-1	CASSKQTRGSNEKLFF
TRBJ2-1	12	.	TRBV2	CASSEVYNEQFF